The present TCR beta chain was sequenced within a study of OX40 agonist ivuxolimab in advanced cancers. Study-wide background: Treatment of patients was with ivuxolimab, an agonistic anti-OX40 (CD134) antibody. Patients enrolled in dose escalation were diagnosed with hepatocellular carcinoma, melanoma, renal cell or head and neck cancer. Cohort: around 79% men, mean age approximately 60, aged about 23 to 80. Partial responses were recorded for three patients, including one with hepatocellular carcinoma and two with cutaneous melanoma.

The CDR3 runs 12 residues. The V end lost 7 bases, the J end lost 2 bases, and 8 bases lay between the germline ends. Germline CDR1 reads MNHEY; CDR2 reads SVGAGI. TCRdb keeps only in-frame clones here, not all; method: immunoSEQ multiplex PCR. The table lists about 53,000 clones, 88% of them singletons, with about 1.6% in the top ten. Sequenced here: CD4+ or CD8+ T cells sorted from blood, sampled in a trial of the OX40 agonist ivuxolimab. This TCR was sampled from an adult with an advanced solid tumor such as melanoma, head and neck, liver or kidney cancer. The V gene is TRBV6-5, the J gene TRBJ1-2; weak D call: TRBD1 (5 bases). As DNA, the CDR3 is TGTGCCAGCAAAGGGGAGAACTATGGCTACACCTTC. Translating gives CASKGENYGYTF.